This entry lists 14 T cell receptor beta chains sequenced from one sample in a study of blood T cell repertoires in COVID-19. Repertoires were generated with immunoSEQ multiplex PCR, while TCRdb's copy carries only in-frame clones and drops some. The table shows 150,000 to 200,000 clones, with about 70% occurring only once. The sample was peripheral blood. Receptor source: a woman aged 45-65 years with active or convalescent COVID-19.

This chain connects TRBV12-3 or TRBV12-4 to TRBJ1-2, with D tentatively TRBD1 (5 bases). The germline V and J ends were trimmed by 4 bases and 5 bases, with 8 bases remaining between them. The CDR3 has 12 amino acids. The CDR3 region has the DNA TGTGCCAGCAGTTCGACAGTATATGGCTACACCTTC. Protein: CASSSTVYGYTF.

This clone was found a few times. The CDR3 sequence is CASSLQANYGYTF. CDR3 coding DNA: TGTGCCAGCAGTCTACAGGCTAACTATGGCTACACCTTC. The chain couples TRBV2 to TRBJ1-2; tentatively, D is TRBD1 (5 bases). This CDR3 is built from 13 residues. Germline V gene lookup returns CDR1 SNHLY and CDR2 FYNNEI. V was cut by 5 bases and J by 0 bases, with 7 bases left in between.

The chain employs TRBV7-3 and TRBJ2-7, with 10 bases aligning to TRBD1. CDR1 SGHTA and CDR2 FQGTGA come from the germline V gene. The CDR3 is 12 residues long. The trim removed 2 bases at V and 10 bases at J, leaving 2 bases unmatched. CDR3 sequence: CASSLGQGDQYF. Written as DNA, the CDR3 is TGTGCCAGCAGCTTAGGACAGGGGGACCAGTACTTC.

Many counts were recorded for this clone. This chain connects TRBV7-9 to TRBJ1-1; 8 nucleotides align to TRBD1. V lost 3 bases to trimming and J lost 0 bases; unmatched junction nucleotides: 3. The germline V gene has CDR1 SEHNR and CDR2 FQNEAQ (reference sequence). The CDR3 sequence is 15 residues long. The CDR3 coding sequence is TGTGCCAGCAGCTTGACAGGGGCTATGAACACTGAAGCTTTCTTT. Translated: CASSLTGAMNTEAFF.

The V and J genes are TRBV18 and TRBJ1-1; 8 nucleotides line up with TRBD1. The CDR3 spans 14 residues. Germline V CDR1 and CDR2: KGHSH, LQKENI. The trim removed 6 bases at V and 0 bases at J, leaving 3 bases unmatched. The CDR3 region has the DNA TGTGCCAGCTCCCAGGACAGGGTGAACACTGAAGCTTTCTTT. Translation gives CASSQDRVNTEAFF.

This clone was seen only a few times. CDR3 residues: CASSIRGQEHSNQPQHF. As DNA, the CDR3 is TGTGCCAGTAGTATTAGAGGACAGGAACATAGCAATCAGCCCCAGCATTTT. The chain employs TRBV19 and TRBJ1-5, with 7 bases that match TRBD1. With 3 bases clipped from V and 0 bases from J, the junction kept 8 bases outside the gene matches. This CDR3 comprises 17 residues. The germline V gene encodes CDR1 LNHDA and CDR2 SQIVND (reference sequence).

The genes are TRBV11-2 and TRBJ2-5, with 7 bases aligning to TRBD2. The length of the CDR3 is 15 residues. CDR1 is SGHAT and CDR2 is FQNNGV in the germline V gene. V was pared by 5 bases and J by 7 bases, with 13 bases of the junction left unmatched. CDR3 sequence: CASSRGSGGLLTQYF. The CDR3 DNA reads TGTGCCAGCAGCCGCGGGAGTGGGGGACTCCTGACCCAGTACTTC.

This clone was found a few times. The chain links TRBV3-1 (or the pseudogene TRBV3-2) to TRBJ1-2; 8 nucleotides match TRBD1. The CDR3 loop spans 16 amino acids. CDR1 is LGHDT and CDR2 is YNNKEL in the germline V gene (reference sequence). V dropped 0 bases and J dropped 4; count of bases not matched to a gene: 7. Written as DNA, the CDR3 is TGTGCCAGCAGCCAAGAGAGAGGACAGGGCGGCTATGGCTACACCTTC. Translation gives CASSQERGQGGYGYTF.

V is TRBV29-1 and J is TRBJ2-7; the D gene is possibly TRBD2 (6 bases). CDR1 and CDR2 (germline): SQVTM, ANQGSEA. The CDR3 loop spans 12 amino acids. V dropped 3 bases and J dropped 1 base, with 7 bases sitting between them. The CDR3 here is CSVDGGSYEQYF. CDR3 sequence (DNA): TGCAGCGTTGATGGGGGGTCCTACGAGCAGTACTTC.

The V gene is TRBV7-2, the J gene TRBJ2-3; TRBD2 agrees at 8 bases. The V gene's germline CDR1 is SGHTA and CDR2 FQGNSA. V gave up 6 bases and J gave up 8 bases; unmatched junction bases: 13. This CDR3 spans 15 amino acids. The chain's CDR3 is CASSYDPGTSSTQYF. The CDR3 DNA sequence: TGTGCCAGCAGTTACGACCCCGGGACTAGTAGTACGCAGTATTTT. Full variable domain (outside the CDR3, taken from reference TRBV7-2 and TRBJ2-3): GAGVSQSPSNKVTEKGKDVELRCDPISGHTALYWYRQSLGQGLEFLIYFQGNSAPDKSGLPSDRFSAERTGGSVSTLTIQRTQQEDSAVYLCASSYDPGTSSTQYFGPGTRLTVL.

This clone was counted a single time. This chain links TRBV7-3 with TRBJ1-6; D may be TRBD1 (5 bases). Looked up from germline, CDR1 is SGHTA and CDR2 is FQGTGA. The germline V and J ends were trimmed by 2 bases and 2 bases, with 16 bases remaining between them. The CDR3 runs to 18 residues. The CDR3 protein is CASSLSWGGEPYNSPLHF. The CDR3 coding sequence is TGTGCCAGCAGCTTATCATGGGGGGGGGAACCCTATAATTCACCCCTCCACTTT.

The chain carries TRBV4-3 and TRBJ1-2; 7 bases fit TRBD1. Trimming removed 3 bases from V and 8 bases from J; junction bases left unmatched: 9. Germline-derived CDR1 and CDR2 are LGHNA and YSLEER. The CDR3 spans 14 residues. The CDR3 region has the DNA TGCGCCAGCAGCCATGAGAAATACAGGGGAGGCTACACCTTC. Its protein is CASSHEKYRGGYTF.

The genes are TRBV11-1 and TRBJ2-7, with D perhaps matching TRBD2 (5 bases). The CDR3 is 15 amino acids. The germline V gene encodes CDR1 SGHAT and CDR2 FQDESV (reference sequence). V was pared by 5 bases and J by 4 bases, with 18 bases between. The CDR3 DNA reads as TGTGCCAGCAGCCCAGAGGGTCTTACCCTTTACGAGCAGTACTTC. This codes for CASSPEGLTLYEQYF.

V usage is TRBV28 and J usage is TRBJ2-3, with D possibly matching TRBD1 (6 bases). The V end was cut by 5 bases, the J end by 4 bases, with 10 bases between. The CDR3 has 13 amino acids. Germline loops: CDR1 MDHEN, CDR2 SYDVKM. Written as DNA, the CDR3 is TGTGCCAGCAGTAAACAGGGTCCAGATACGCAGTATTTT. Translated: CASSKQGPDTQYF.